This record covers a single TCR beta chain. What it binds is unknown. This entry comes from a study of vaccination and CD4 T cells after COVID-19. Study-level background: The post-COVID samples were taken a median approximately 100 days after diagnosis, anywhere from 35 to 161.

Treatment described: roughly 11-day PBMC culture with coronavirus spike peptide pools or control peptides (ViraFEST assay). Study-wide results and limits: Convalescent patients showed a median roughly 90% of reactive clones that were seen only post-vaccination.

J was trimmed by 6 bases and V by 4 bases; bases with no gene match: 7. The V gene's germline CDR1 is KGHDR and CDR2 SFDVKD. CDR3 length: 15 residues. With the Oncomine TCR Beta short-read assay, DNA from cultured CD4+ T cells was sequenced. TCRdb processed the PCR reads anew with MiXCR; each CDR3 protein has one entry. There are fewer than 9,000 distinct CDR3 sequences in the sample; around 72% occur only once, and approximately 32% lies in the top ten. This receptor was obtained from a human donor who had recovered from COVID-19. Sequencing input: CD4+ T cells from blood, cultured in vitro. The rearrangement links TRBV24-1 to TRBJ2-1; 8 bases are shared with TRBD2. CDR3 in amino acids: CATSDPNSGSNEQFF. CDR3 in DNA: TGTGCCACCAGTGACCCTAACAGCGGGAGCAATGAGCAGTTCTTC.